The rows below give T cell receptor beta chains drawn from one sample of a study of T cells in Graves' hyperthyroidism and ophthalmopathy. One entry per CDR3 protein, called by TCRdb with MiXCR from the multiplex PCR reads. Of 800,000 or so distinct CDR3 sequences listed, about two fifths are singletons. Sequenced: blood. The origin of the receptors is a man between 18 and 29 years old with Graves' hyperthyroidism. Both conserved end residues are part of each CDR3. Fields, in order: D gene, J gene, clone size, V gene, CDR3 DNA, CDR3 protein. The D gene is left open where the match is weak. The listing skips clone size in some rows; elsewhere it reads once, few, many or a size class.

d_gene: .
j_gene: TRBJ1-1
abundance: many
v_gene: TRBV29-1
CDR3nt: TGCAGCGTTCGACGGCTCCGGAACACTGAAGCTTTCTTT
CDR3aa: CSVRRLRNTEAFF

d_gene: TRBD2
j_gene: TRBJ2-2
abundance: many
v_gene: TRBV25-1
CDR3nt: TGTGCCAGCAAGGGAGCGGGGGTCCACACCGGGGAGCTGTTTTTT
CDR3aa: CASKGAGVHTGELFF

d_gene: TRBD2
j_gene: TRBJ2-6
abundance: .
v_gene: TRBV12-3/TRBV12-4
CDR3nt: TGTGCCAGCAGGGGAGGGTCCAGGGCCGACGTCCTGACTTTC
CDR3aa: CASRGGSRADVLTF

d_gene: .
j_gene: TRBJ2-1
abundance: .
v_gene: TRBV24-1
CDR3nt: TGTGCCACCAGTGATTTGCGGGTCAGATCGGATGAGCAGTTCTTC
CDR3aa: CATSDLRVRSDEQFF

d_gene: .
j_gene: TRBJ1-1
abundance: many
v_gene: TRBV29-1
CDR3nt: TGCAGCGTAGCTGGGCTGGGGAACACTGAAGCTTTCTTT
CDR3aa: CSVAGLGNTEAFF

d_gene: .
j_gene: TRBJ1-2
abundance: few
v_gene: TRBV29-1
CDR3nt: TGCAGCGTTGACGCTACAGGGAACTATGGCTACACCTTC
CDR3aa: CSVDATGNYGYTF

d_gene: .
j_gene: TRBJ1-2
abundance: many
v_gene: TRBV7-6
CDR3nt: TGTGCCAGCAGCCCCCGGGAAGGGGGACGGGGTGGCTACACCTTC
CDR3aa: CASSPREGGRGGYTF

d_gene: .
j_gene: TRBJ2-5
abundance: .
v_gene: TRBV7-3
CDR3nt: TGTGCCAGCAGCTATACAGGCACGGGGGAAGAGACCCAGTACTTC
CDR3aa: CASSYTGTGEETQYF

d_gene: .
j_gene: TRBJ1-1
abundance: .
v_gene: TRBV12-3/TRBV12-4
CDR3nt: TGTGCCAGCAGTTTAACAGGGAGAGGGTTCACTGAAGCTTTCTTT
CDR3aa: CASSLTGRGFTEAFF

d_gene: .
j_gene: TRBJ1-5
abundance: .
v_gene: TRBV29-1
CDR3nt: TGCAGTGCTAGAAACCTCCGGGTCAGCAGGGGTCAGCCCCAGCATTTT
CDR3aa: CSARNLRVSRGQPQHF

d_gene: TRBD1
j_gene: TRBJ1-4
abundance: many
v_gene: TRBV7-9
CDR3nt: TGTGCCAGCAGCTTCGGACAGGGGGCTGGTGAAAAACTGTTTTTT
CDR3aa: CASSFGQGAGEKLFF

d_gene: TRBD1
j_gene: TRBJ1-5
abundance: .
v_gene: TRBV7-9
CDR3nt: TGCGCCAGCAGCCAAGCGGACAGGGCCAATCAGCCCCAGCATTTT
CDR3aa: CASSQADRANQPQHF

d_gene: .
j_gene: TRBJ1-2
abundance: few
v_gene: TRBV5-1
CDR3nt: TGCGCCAGCAGCCTAGGCGGACAGAACAGATATTATGGCTACACCTTC
CDR3aa: CASSLGGQNRYYGYTF

d_gene: .
j_gene: TRBJ2-2
abundance: many
v_gene: TRBV7-2
CDR3nt: TGTGCCAGCAGCTTAGCAAGGGGCGGCGGCGGGGAGCTGTTTTTT
CDR3aa: CASSLARGGGGELFF

d_gene: .
j_gene: TRBJ1-1
abundance: many
v_gene: TRBV6-5
CDR3nt: TGTGCCAGCAGCACCGATGGGGGCAACACTGAAGCTTTCTTT
CDR3aa: CASSTDGGNTEAFF

d_gene: .
j_gene: TRBJ2-7
abundance: .
v_gene: TRBV29-1
CDR3nt: TGCAGCTTGGAAGGGAACAGCTACGAGCAGTACTTC
CDR3aa: CSLEGNSYEQYF

d_gene: .
j_gene: TRBJ1-1
abundance: .
v_gene: TRBV25-1
CDR3nt: TGTGCCAGCAGCCAAGCTCTAGGAGGCGAGACTGAAGCTTTCTTT
CDR3aa: CASSQALGGETEAFF

d_gene: .
j_gene: TRBJ1-3
abundance: many
v_gene: TRBV20-1
CDR3nt: TGCAGTGCTATTGGTAGCTCTGGAAACACCATATATTTT
CDR3aa: CSAIGSSGNTIYF

d_gene: .
j_gene: TRBJ1-1
abundance: many
v_gene: TRBV5-6
CDR3nt: TGTGCCAGCAGCTTGGAGGGCAACGGAGGGGGTGAAGCTTTCTTT
CDR3aa: CASSLEGNGGGEAFF

d_gene: .
j_gene: TRBJ1-6
abundance: .
v_gene: TRBV28
CDR3nt: TGTGCCAGCAGTCAATACAGGGATCGGAATAATTCACCCCTCCACTTT
CDR3aa: CASSQYRDRNNSPLHF

d_gene: TRBD2
j_gene: TRBJ2-7
abundance: .
v_gene: TRBV20-1
CDR3nt: TGCAGTGCTAGAGGTAGCGGGGCTAAAGAGCAGTACTTC
CDR3aa: CSARGSGAKEQYF

d_gene: TRBD2
j_gene: TRBJ2-5
abundance: many
v_gene: TRBV7-6
CDR3nt: TGTGCCAGCAGCTTTAGCGGGAGGCGTGGGGAGACCCAGTACTTC
CDR3aa: CASSFSGRRGETQYF

d_gene: .
j_gene: TRBJ1-5
abundance: .
v_gene: TRBV15
CDR3nt: TGTGCCACCAGCAGAGTACGGGGACAGCCCCAGCATTTT
CDR3aa: CATSRVRGQPQHF

d_gene: .
j_gene: TRBJ2-2
abundance: .
v_gene: TRBV7-8
CDR3nt: TGTGCTATGGGGCAGGGTATCACCGGGGAGCTGTTTTTT
CDR3aa: CAMGQGITGELFF

d_gene: TRBD1
j_gene: TRBJ1-1
abundance: .
v_gene: TRBV12-3/TRBV12-4
CDR3nt: TGTGCCAGCAGTTTGGGGCGGGACAGGGATTTGAAAACTGAAGCTTTCTTT
CDR3aa: CASSLGRDRDLKTEAFF

d_gene: TRBD1
j_gene: TRBJ2-5
abundance: few
v_gene: TRBV7-9
CDR3nt: TGTGCCAGCAGCTTAGGACCAGGACAGGAAGAGACCCAGTACTTC
CDR3aa: CASSLGPGQEETQYF

d_gene: TRBD2
j_gene: TRBJ2-7
abundance: .
v_gene: TRBV29-1
CDR3nt: TGCAGCAGTTCGCTAGCGGGGATGGACGAGCAGTACTTC
CDR3aa: CSSSLAGMDEQYF

d_gene: .
j_gene: TRBJ2-5
abundance: many
v_gene: TRBV25-1
CDR3nt: TGTGCCAGCAGTGAGTCCCCTTGGGGAGAGACCCAGTACTTC
CDR3aa: CASSESPWGETQYF

d_gene: .
j_gene: TRBJ2-3
abundance: .
v_gene: TRBV10-1
CDR3nt: TGCGCCAGCAGTGAGTCGAACAGCGGGCCCACAGATACGCAGTATTTT
CDR3aa: CASSESNSGPTDTQYF

d_gene: .
j_gene: TRBJ1-2
abundance: many
v_gene: TRBV19
CDR3nt: TGTGCCAGTAACGCTTGGGATACCGACCTCTTCTATGGCTACACCTTC
CDR3aa: CASNAWDTDLFYGYTF

d_gene: .
j_gene: TRBJ2-7
abundance: few
v_gene: TRBV20-1
CDR3nt: TGCAGTGCTAGCCCCAGGGCCGGGAACGAGCAGTACTTC
CDR3aa: CSASPRAGNEQYF

d_gene: TRBD1
j_gene: TRBJ1-1
abundance: many
v_gene: TRBV2
CDR3nt: TGTGCCAGCAGTGGCCCGGTGCAGGGGGACACTGAAGCTTTCTTT
CDR3aa: CASSGPVQGDTEAFF

d_gene: TRBD2
j_gene: TRBJ2-7
abundance: .
v_gene: TRBV5-8
CDR3nt: TGTGCCAGCAGCTTGGTCCTAGCGGGCCCCTACGAGCAGTACTTC
CDR3aa: CASSLVLAGPYEQYF

d_gene: .
j_gene: TRBJ2-7
abundance: many
v_gene: TRBV15
CDR3nt: TGTGCCACCAGCAGAGTCTCGACCTCCCGGGACTTCTACGAGCAGTACTTC
CDR3aa: CATSRVSTSRDFYEQYF

d_gene: TRBD2
j_gene: TRBJ2-2
abundance: few
v_gene: TRBV19
CDR3nt: TGTGCCAGTAGTATGACTAGCGGGAGATTGGTTACCGGGGAGCTGTTTTTT
CDR3aa: CASSMTSGRLVTGELFF

d_gene: TRBD2
j_gene: TRBJ2-7
abundance: many
v_gene: TRBV12-3/TRBV12-4
CDR3nt: TGTGCCAGCAGTGCCGGACTAGCGGACGAGCAGTACTTC
CDR3aa: CASSAGLADEQYF

d_gene: .
j_gene: TRBJ1-5
abundance: .
v_gene: TRBV29-1
CDR3nt: TGCAGCGCCGGACAGCTATCGGGTCAGCCCCAGCATTTT
CDR3aa: CSAGQLSGQPQHF

d_gene: .
j_gene: TRBJ1-1
abundance: .
v_gene: TRBV7-9
CDR3nt: TGTGCCAGCAGGCCCGAGGGGGGGAGCACTGAAGCTTTCTTT
CDR3aa: CASRPEGGSTEAFF

d_gene: .
j_gene: TRBJ2-2
abundance: many
v_gene: TRBV25-1
CDR3nt: TGTGCCAGGACCCCCAACACGACCGGGGAGCTGTTTTTT
CDR3aa: CARTPNTTGELFF

d_gene: .
j_gene: TRBJ1-5
abundance: .
v_gene: TRBV15
CDR3nt: TGTGCCACCAGCTCCCGAGCGGGGACGGGCGACAATCAGCCCCAGCATTTT
CDR3aa: CATSSRAGTGDNQPQHF

d_gene: .
j_gene: TRBJ2-5
abundance: few
v_gene: TRBV5-1
CDR3nt: TGCGCCAGCAGCTCCTCCGAGGGGACCCAGTACTTC
CDR3aa: CASSSSEGTQYF

d_gene: TRBD1
j_gene: TRBJ1-2
abundance: few
v_gene: TRBV20-1
CDR3nt: TGCAGTGCTAGAGCCTTCGGACAGGGGGCCGCGGATGGCTACACCTTC
CDR3aa: CSARAFGQGAADGYTF

d_gene: .
j_gene: TRBJ2-2
abundance: .
v_gene: TRBV10-3
CDR3nt: TGTGCCATCAGTGGCACTAGCTCCTTCGGTTCCACCGGGGAGCTGTTTTTT
CDR3aa: CAISGTSSFGSTGELFF

d_gene: .
j_gene: TRBJ1-5
abundance: .
v_gene: TRBV11-2
CDR3nt: TGTGCCAGCAGCTTAGGAATGGGGGCGTTAGGTCAGCCCCAGCATTTT
CDR3aa: CASSLGMGALGQPQHF

d_gene: .
j_gene: TRBJ2-7
abundance: few
v_gene: TRBV19
CDR3nt: TGTGCCAGTAGTATTTGGGGCAGGGGAGGCTACGAGCAGTACTTC
CDR3aa: CASSIWGRGGYEQYF

d_gene: .
j_gene: TRBJ2-7
abundance: .
v_gene: TRBV7-9
CDR3nt: TGTGCCAGCAGCTTTTATGGGAGCTCGGGTTCCTACGAGCAGTACTTC
CDR3aa: CASSFYGSSGSYEQYF

d_gene: .
j_gene: TRBJ1-1
abundance: .
v_gene: TRBV5-1
CDR3nt: TGCGCCAGCAGCAGCTACGAGGACAAGAACACTGAAGCTTTCTTT
CDR3aa: CASSSYEDKNTEAFF

d_gene: .
j_gene: TRBJ1-5
abundance: many
v_gene: TRBV7-4
CDR3nt: TGTGCCAGCAGCTGGACTGTGAAGCAGCCCCAGCATTTT
CDR3aa: CASSWTVKQPQHF

d_gene: .
j_gene: TRBJ1-2
abundance: many
v_gene: TRBV7-9
CDR3nt: TGTGCCAGCAGCCAGAGAGCCGCTCATGGCTACACCTTC
CDR3aa: CASSQRAAHGYTF

d_gene: .
j_gene: TRBJ1-1
abundance: few
v_gene: TRBV14
CDR3nt: TGTGCCAGCAGCCAAGATAGTCGAGGCGGCCTGACTGAAGCTTTCTTT
CDR3aa: CASSQDSRGGLTEAFF

d_gene: TRBD1
j_gene: TRBJ1-3
abundance: many
v_gene: TRBV7-9
CDR3nt: TGTGCCAGCAGCGGACAGGGGGCCCACACCATATATTTT
CDR3aa: CASSGQGAHTIYF

d_gene: .
j_gene: TRBJ1-2
abundance: .
v_gene: TRBV12-3/TRBV12-4
CDR3nt: TGTGCCAGCAGTTTAAACGCAGTAGGCTATGGCTACACCTTC
CDR3aa: CASSLNAVGYGYTF

d_gene: TRBD1
j_gene: TRBJ1-4
abundance: many
v_gene: TRBV7-6
CDR3nt: TGTGCCAGCAGTGAGACAGGGGTCGAAAAACTGTTTTTT
CDR3aa: CASSETGVEKLFF

d_gene: .
j_gene: TRBJ2-7
abundance: many
v_gene: TRBV29-1
CDR3nt: TGCAGCGTCCGGCCGGATTCTTACGAGCAGTACTTC
CDR3aa: CSVRPDSYEQYF